This T cell receptor beta chain came from a study of human T cells and chemical hapten exposure. General observations from the study: There was no change with DPC sensitization in TCRs above 1 in 1000 frequency.

Single cDNA molecules in the library carried unique molecular identifiers attached during preparation. In the authors' workflow: TCR counts had a median of approximately 96,000 per sample and spanned roughly 23,224 to 690,600. TCRdb processed the RACE reads anew with MiXCR; each CDR3 protein has one entry. Here the V and J calls rest on TCRdb's processing, not on the authors' analysis. Seen here are tens of thousands of distinct CDR3 sequences, over 9% observed once, and the top ten hold 9.6%. CDR1 is DFQATT, CDR2 SNEGSKA, per germline (reference sequence). With 6 bases removed from V and 0 bases from J, the gap between germline ends came to 18 bases. This CDR3 is built from 15 residues. Note on this clonotype: Its antigen is unknown.

The time point is: pre-sensitization, week 0. Treatment meaning: therapeutic diphenylcyclopropenone sensitization with weekly scalp DPC. The sequence derives from a man between 40 and 49 years old with alopecia areata. Some clones in this sample may be carry-over from other donors' samples. This specimen was whole blood, taken in connection with sensitization to the hapten diphenylcyclopropenone (DPC). The chain employs TRBV20-1 and TRBJ2-7; tentatively, D is TRBD1 or TRBD2 (6 bases each). Here the CDR3 DNA reads TGCAGTGCCCTATACGGACAGCGGGTCTCCTACGAGCAGTACTTC. Its translation is CSALYGQRVSYEQYF.